This T cell receptor (beta chain) was sequenced during a study of blood T cell repertoires in COVID-19. In terms of age and location, participants ranged from about 18 to 95 years and lived in approximately 26 US areas. Two negative PCRs, clearance, or symptom resolution had been documented for recovered Cohort 3 donors. Trimming left V 2 bases short and J 4 bases short, with 9 bases between. Per the germline V gene, CDR1 is SGHRS and CDR2 is YFSETQ. The CDR3 loop spans 14 amino acids. Assay: immunoSEQ multiplex PCR; the TCRdb copy retains only in-frame clones and omits some. The sample gives a few hundred thousand clones, more than 75% of which show up once; 1.2% is in the top ten.

The source of this sequence is a woman under 30 who had recovered from COVID-19. This chain connects TRBV5-1 to TRBJ2-2; TRBD2 might be the D (5 bases). Sequencing was performed on PBMCs or T cells enriched from blood (not recorded which). Here the CDR3 DNA reads TGCGCCAGCAGCTTAGATCGGGGCACCGGGGAGCTGTTTTTT. Translated: CASSLDRGTGELFF. Complete variable domain (other parts from reference TRBV5-1 and TRBJ2-2): KAGVTQTPRYLIKTRGQQVTLSCSPISGHRSVSWYQQTPGQGLQFLFEYFSETQRNKGNFPGRFSGRQFSNSRSEMNVSTLELGDSALYLCASSLDRGTGELFFGEGSRLTVL.